The 10 T cell receptor beta chains presented below share a single source sample, sequenced in a study of blood T cell repertoires in COVID-19. Here immunoSEQ multiplex PCR was the method, and the copy in TCRdb shows in-frame clones only, minus some. This sample has approximately 380,000 clones, with 85% found just once. Specimen: peripheral blood. The receptors here all came from a young woman with acute or convalescent COVID-19.

This clone occurred a few times. The chain is built from TRBV9 and TRBJ2-2, with TRBD2 matching over 9 bases. Germline CDR1 SGDLS, CDR2 YYNGEE. The length of the CDR3 is 16 residues. V was pared by 2 bases and J by 6 bases, with 8 bases of the junction left unmatched. The CDR3 loop reads CASSVLSGRSAGELFF. In DNA, the CDR3 is TGTGCCAGCAGCGTCCTGAGCGGGAGGTCGGCCGGGGAGCTGTTTTTT.

In its sample, this clone was seen many times. The chain carries TRBV11-1 and TRBJ2-3, with 7 positions matching TRBD1. J gave up 4 bases and V 5 bases, and 6 bases lay outside the gene matches. Germline V gene data show CDR1 as SGHAT and CDR2 as FQDESV (reference sequence). The CDR3 is 14 amino acids. CDR3 nucleotide sequence: TGTGCCAGCAGCCCACAGGGGACCCCAGATACGCAGTATTTT. Amino acid sequence: CASSPQGTPDTQYF.

The rearrangement joins TRBV27 to TRBJ2-7; D is ambiguous. Trimming took off 7 bases at V and 2 bases at J, with 3 bases between the two ends. There are 10 residues in the CDR3. Germline CDR1 MNHEY, CDR2 SMNVEV (reference sequence). In nucleotides, the CDR3 is TGTGCCAGCACCACCTACGAGCAGTACTTC. Residues: CASTTYEQYF.

The chain couples TRBV28 to TRBJ1-5; D unresolved. CDR3 length: 14 residues. Trimming cost V 6 bases and J 6 bases, with 15 bases left between them. Germline CDR1 reads MDHEN; CDR2 reads SYDVKM. This CDR3 reads CASSAPGYSQPQHF. The CDR3 nucleotides read TGTGCCAGCAGCGCTCCAGGATATAGTCAGCCCCAGCATTTT.

This chain uses TRBV28 with TRBJ2-7, with D perhaps TRBD2 (7 bases). Deletions cut 6 bases from V and 4 bases from J, with 22 bases between. This CDR3 has 16 amino acids. Germline loops: CDR1 MDHEN, CDR2 SYDVKM. The CDR3 sequence is CASSAIEGGVVYEQYF. In nucleotides, the CDR3 is TGTGCCAGCAGCGCAATAGAGGGGGGGGTTGTATACGAGCAGTACTTC.

This clone occurred once. The J gene is TRBJ2-3, the V gene TRBV11-2, with TRBD2 matching over 10 bases. Germline V gene sequence: CDR1 SGHAT, CDR2 FQNNGV. CDR3 length: 16 amino acids. J lost 4 bases, V lost 2 bases, and 6 bases had no gene match. CDR3 amino acids: CASSLRGSGRSDTQYF. DNA of the CDR3: TGTGCCAGCAGCTTACGCGGTAGCGGGAGGTCAGATACGCAGTATTTT. The full variable domain, its missing parts supplied by reference TRBV11-2 and TRBJ2-3, is EAGVAQSPRYKIIEKRQSVAFWCNPISGHATLYWYQQILGQGPKLLIQFQNNGVVDDSQLPKDRFSAERLKGVDSTLKIQPAKLEDSAVYLCASSLRGSGRSDTQYFGPGTRLTVL.

The gene calls are TRBV7-3 and TRBJ1-1; 7 bases align to TRBD1. CDR1 is SGHTA, CDR2 FQGTGA, per germline. The V and J ends lost 4 bases and 3 bases, in that order; junction bases with no gene match: 5. The CDR3 runs to 14 residues. The CDR3 loop is CASSSGTADTEAFF. The DNA of the CDR3 is TGTGCCAGCAGCTCCGGGACAGCGGACACTGAAGCTTTCTTT.

The J gene is TRBJ2-1, the V gene TRBV12-3 or TRBV12-4, with D perhaps TRBD2 (7 bases). The CDR3 runs to 13 residues. The V end was cut by 7 bases, the J end by 14 bases, with 21 bases between. The CDR3 here is CASTTGGPILKFF. The CDR3 DNA sequence: TGTGCCAGCACCACCGGGGGGCCTATCCTCAAGTTCTTC.

V is TRBV28 and J is TRBJ1-1, with 8 bases matching TRBD1. The length of the CDR3 is 13 residues. Germline-derived CDR1 and CDR2 are MDHEN and SYDVKM. V shed 11 bases, J shed 5 bases, and the junction held 10 bases outside the gene matches. CDR3 in DNA: TGTGCCGGAATCGGACAGGGTGAAACTGAAGCTTTCTTT. It specifies CAGIGQGETEAFF.

This chain uses TRBV28 with TRBJ2-1; 9 bases map to TRBD1. The CDR3 is made up of 16 amino acids. CDR1 is MDHEN, CDR2 SYDVKM, per germline. J lost 5 bases, V lost 3 bases, and 8 bases had no gene match. CDR3 sequence: CASSLVGDREDNEQFF. In DNA, the CDR3 is TGTGCCAGCAGTTTGGTGGGGGACAGGGAAGACAATGAGCAGTTCTTC.